This T cell receptor beta chain was observed in a study of T cells in Graves' hyperthyroidism and ophthalmopathy. Study results and caveats: Model predictions of ophthalmopathy came a median around 6.5 months before onset. By a 13 V-J model, ophthalmopathy was set apart from stable hyperthyroidism.

Using RNA transcripts as the source, TCR beta CDR3 regions were amplified. During a first-round RT-PCR of the TCR CDR3, the HTBI primer set was used. From the multiplex PCR reads, TCRdb called clonotypes with MiXCR, one entry per CDR3 protein. The sample shows about 350,000 distinct CDR3 sequences, more than 11% of them seen only once. V was shortened by 2 bases and J by 4 bases, with 14 bases between the two germline ends. CDR3 length: 15 residues. Per the germline V gene, CDR1 is ENHRY and CDR2 is SYGVKD. The sample holds many counts of this clonotype. Antigen: not known. If no ophthalmopathy progression occurred within 18 months, Graves' hyperthyroidism was stable.

The chain is built from TRBV10-3 and TRBJ1-1; D gene uncertain. The clonotype was recovered from a woman aged 25-40 years with Graves' hyperthyroidism. What was sequenced was blood. Written as DNA, the CDR3 is TGTGCCATCAGTGAGCATCCCGGGAGGGTCACTGAAGCTTTCTTT. Its translation: CAISEHPGRVTEAFF.